What follows is one T cell receptor (beta chain) and its context. The data originate from a study of T-cell reconstitution after alpha-beta-depleted transplantation in children. Researchers prepared the TCRbeta library using unique molecular identifiers, the study reports. TCRdb analysed the PCR reads with MiXCR anew, one entry per CDR3 protein. The sample lists hundreds of thousands of distinct CDR3 sequences, 16% occurring once. The CDR3 loop spans 14 amino acids. V lost 5 bases, J lost 7 bases, and 15 bases lay in between. Germline-derived CDR1 and CDR2 are LNHNV and YYDKDF (reference sequence). The sequencing here drew on PBMCs from the stem cell graft donor, taken from the stem cell graft. The sequence came from a human donor who donated a stem cell graft to a child with acute myeloid leukemia. The chain carries TRBV15 and TRBJ2-1; D possibly corresponds to TRBD2 (5 bases). The CDR3 reads CATSQPARGNEQFF. The CDR3, as DNA: TGTGCCACCAGCCAACCCGCTCGAGGGAATGAGCAGTTCTTC. The full variable domain, completed using reference TRBV15 and TRBJ2-1, is DAMVIQNPRYQVTQFGKPVTLSCSQTLNHNVMYWYQQKSSQAPKLLFHYYDKDFNNEADTPDNFQSRRPNTSFCFLDIRSPGLGDTAMYLCATSQPARGNEQFFGPGTRLTVL.